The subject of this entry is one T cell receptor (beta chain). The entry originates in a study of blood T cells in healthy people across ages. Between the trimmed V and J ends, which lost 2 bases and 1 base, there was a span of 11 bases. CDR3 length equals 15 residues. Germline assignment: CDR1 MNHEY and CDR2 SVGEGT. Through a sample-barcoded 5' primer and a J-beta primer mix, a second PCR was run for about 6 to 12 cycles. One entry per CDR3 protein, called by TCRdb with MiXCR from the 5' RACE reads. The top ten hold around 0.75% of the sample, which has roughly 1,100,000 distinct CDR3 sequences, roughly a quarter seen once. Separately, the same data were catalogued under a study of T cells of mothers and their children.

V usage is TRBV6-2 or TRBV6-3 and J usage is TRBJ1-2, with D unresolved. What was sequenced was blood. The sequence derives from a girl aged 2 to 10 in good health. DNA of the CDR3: TGTGCCAGCAGTTACCCGCCGGGGAATAACTATGGCTACACCTTC. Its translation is CASSYPPGNNYGYTF.